These 32 T cell receptor beta chains share one sample of origin, sequenced in a study of T cell repertoires in cytomegalovirus infection (dated by TCRdb to the late 2010s). Sequencing relied on an Illumina HiSeq 1500. Clones were called with MiXCR by TCRdb after fastp trimmed the public reads at Q25, and only in-frame beta chains were retained. Each entry merges the rows of one CDR3 protein and shows their most common DNA and genes. Across this sample there are more than 250,000 distinct CDR3 sequences, with 20% to 25% seen only once. The ten top clones hold roughly 15% of the sample. For these TCRs, the target antigens are not known. This sample's treatment or condition label indicates: in vitro stimulation with specific CMV peptide epitopes to enrich CMV-specific T cells. The sequencing here drew on cultured PBMCs, taken from culture after CMV antigen stimulation. These receptors all come from a human donor in good health (CMV status not recorded). Some clones in this sample may be carry-over from other donors' samples.

This clonotype was counted ten times or more. The CDR3 region has the DNA TGTGCCAGCAGCCCCCGGGGTCAGGGCTACGAGCAGTACTTC. Protein sequence: CASSPRGQGYEQYF. The V and J genes are TRBV7-2 and TRBJ2-7, with D perhaps given as TRBD1 or TRBD2 (5 bases each). The CDR3 has 14 residues. Germline values: CDR1 SGHTA, CDR2 FQGNSA. With 5 bases removed from V and 3 bases from J, the gap between germline ends came to 14 bases.

This CDR3 reads CSGAMTGNEQYF. Here the CDR3 DNA reads TGCAGCGGCGCCATGACAGGGAACGAGCAGTACTTC. The chain couples TRBV29-1 to TRBJ2-7; 7 nucleotides align to TRBD1. The V segment lost 7 bases and the J segment 5 bases; nucleotides outside the gene matches: 8. Germline V gene data show CDR1 as SQVTM and CDR2 as ANQGSEA. The CDR3 is 12 residues long.

The chain recombines TRBV7-9 with TRBJ1-6, with 7 positions matching TRBD1. The CDR3 length is 15 residues. Losses at the gene ends were 4 bases for V and 7 bases for J; bases not matched to a gene: 7. CDR1 and CDR2 (germline): SEHNR, FQNEAQ (reference sequence). The CDR3 region has the DNA TGTGCCAGCAGCTCGACAGGGAAACTAAATTCACCCCTCCACTTT. Its protein product is CASSSTGKLNSPLHF.

The rearrangement joins TRBV28 to TRBJ2-2; no definite D call. Trimming took off 6 bases at V and 6 bases at J, with 14 bases between the two ends. The germline V gene encodes CDR1 MDHEN and CDR2 SYDVKM. This CDR3 is 14 amino acids long. The CDR3 region is CASSGRVYAGELFF. In nucleotides, the CDR3 is TGTGCCAGCAGCGGACGCGTCTACGCCGGGGAGCTGTTTTTT.

V and J are TRBV27 and TRBJ2-1, with TRBD2 identical over 13 bases. Per the germline V gene, CDR1 is MNHEY and CDR2 is SMNVEV (reference sequence). J gave up 2 bases and V 6 bases, and 7 bases lay outside the gene matches. The CDR3 runs 17 residues. CDR3 DNA: TGTGCCAGCAGCTTACTAGCGGGAGGGCGCGCCTACAATGAGCAGTTCTTC. This encodes CASSLLAGGRAYNEQFF.

The J gene is TRBJ2-1, the V gene TRBV6-1; D is undetermined. Germline CDR1 MNHNS, CDR2 SASEGT. The V end lost 7 bases, the J end lost 0 bases, and 7 bases lay between the germline ends. The CDR3 loop spans 13 amino acids. The CDR3 nucleotides are TGTGCCAGCACAGGATTCTCCTACAATGAGCAGTTCTTC. Translation: CASTGFSYNEQFF.

This clonotype was counted only a few times. The chain carries TRBV6-8 and TRBJ2-3; 7 bases are shared with TRBD2. This CDR3 region has 17 residues. CDR1 is MNHGY and CDR2 is SAAAGT in the germline V gene. J lost 3 bases, V lost 6 bases, and 15 bases had no gene match. The CDR3 sequence is CASSDYTRSGGTDTQYF. The CDR3 coding sequence is TGTGCCAGCAGCGACTACACCCGCTCGGGGGGTACAGATACGCAGTATTTT.

This clonotype was observed many times. The chain recombines TRBV27 with TRBJ1-5; D perhaps matches TRBD1 (6 bases). Trimming left V 3 bases short and J 10 bases short, with 13 bases between. The germline V gene encodes CDR1 MNHEY and CDR2 SMNVEV (reference sequence). This CDR3 is built from 13 residues. DNA for the CDR3: TGTGCCAGCAGTTTCAGGGGCCAGGGACCCCAGCATTTT. Its translation: CASSFRGQGPQHF.

This clonotype came up once. The chain employs TRBV20-1 and TRBJ2-3, with 8 bases aligning to TRBD2. CDR1 and CDR2 (germline): DFQATT, SNEGSKA (reference sequence). The V gene end was trimmed by 6 bases and the J gene end by 0 bases; junction bases not matched to a gene: 8. This CDR3 has 15 residues. The CDR3: CSAVIAGSSTDTQYF. CDR3 coding DNA: TGCAGTGCAGTGATAGCGGGATCTAGCACAGATACGCAGTATTTT.

As DNA, the CDR3 is TGCAGTGAGAAGATTTTAGAGACCCAGTACTTC. It yields the protein CSEKILETQYF. The gene calls are TRBV20-1 and TRBJ2-5; D gene uncertain. Trimming pared 7 bases from V and 4 bases from J, leaving 10 bases between. The CDR3 covers 11 residues. The germline gives CDR1 DFQATT, CDR2 SNEGSKA (reference sequence).

This clonotype was seen many times. The gene calls are TRBV7-9 and TRBJ1-2, with a weak D call TRBD1 (6 bases). CDR1 and CDR2 (germline): SEHNR, FQNEAQ (reference sequence). V gave up 4 bases and J gave up 2 bases, with 17 bases separating them. This CDR3 contains 16 residues. The CDR3 region is CASSSDTGLRNYGYTF. CDR3 coding DNA: TGTGCCAGCAGCTCCGATACAGGGTTGAGGAACTATGGCTACACCTTC.

This clonotype was detected only a few times. This sequence joins TRBV20-1 and TRBJ2-3; tentative D call: TRBD2 (6 bases). Deletions cut 2 bases from V and 2 bases from J, with 14 bases between. The CDR3 has 15 amino acids. From germline, CDR1 is DFQATT and CDR2 SNEGSKA (reference sequence). The CDR3 reads CSARIREFSTDTQYF. CDR3 bases: TGCAGTGCTAGAATTCGGGAGTTCTCCACAGATACGCAGTATTTT.

This chain's CDR3 is CATSDTTKGSEAFF. The CDR3 nucleotides are TGTGCCACCAGTGATACCACAAAAGGATCTGAAGCTTTCTTT. The V gene is TRBV24-1, the J gene TRBJ1-1; D is unresolved. The length of the CDR3 is 14 residues. Trimming took off 3 bases at V and 6 bases at J, with 13 bases between the two ends. Germline loops: CDR1 KGHDR, CDR2 SFDVKD.

The V and J genes are TRBV18 and TRBJ2-5, with 7 bases lining up with TRBD2. Germline assignment: CDR1 KGHSH and CDR2 LQKENI. J gave up 4 bases and V 3 bases, and 8 bases lay outside the gene matches. The CDR3 is made up of 15 amino acids. CDR3 DNA sequence: TGTGCCAGCTCACCCCCCGGACTAGAAGGAGAGACCCAGTACTTC. This translates into CASSPPGLEGETQYF.

This clonotype was seen more than once but under ten times. The chain uses TRBV6-5 and TRBJ1-1; tentatively, D is TRBD1 (5 bases). CDR1 MNHEY and CDR2 SVGAGI come from the germline V gene. V lost 5 bases to trimming and J lost 5 bases, with 15 bases between them. This CDR3 is 14 amino acids long. The CDR3 sequence: CASSRALGRTEAFF. The CDR3 nucleotides read TGTGCCAGCAGTCGGGCTTTGGGGCGAACTGAAGCTTTCTTT.

This rearrangement joins TRBV2 to TRBJ2-5; no reliable D call. The CDR3 totals 15 residues. Germline loops: CDR1 SNHLY, CDR2 FYNNEI. Deletions cut 10 bases from V and 2 bases from J, with 20 bases between. The CDR3 coding sequence is TGTGCCACCAAAGTGCGCCACAGTGTTCAAGAGACCCAGTACTTC. Translation: CATKVRHSVQETQYF.

For the CDR3, the DNA is TGTGCCAGCAGTCCCCCCGGGACAGGGAGATACGATTCACCCCTCCACTTT. Translating gives CASSPPGTGRYDSPLHF. The chain recombines TRBV27 with TRBJ1-6, with 9 bases that match TRBD1. Germline assignment: CDR1 MNHEY and CDR2 SMNVEV (reference sequence). The CDR3 loop spans 17 amino acids. Trimming cost V 5 bases and J 8 bases; bases outside gene matches: 13.

This sequence joins TRBV7-9 and TRBJ2-1; 8 bases are a match to TRBD2. With V trimmed by 5 bases and J by 6 bases, 12 bases remained unmatched. The CDR3 runs to 16 residues. The germline gives CDR1 SEHNR, CDR2 FQNEAQ (reference sequence). In nucleotides, the CDR3 is TGTGCCAGCAGCCAGGAGTCGGTAGCGGGACTCAATGAGCAGTTCTTC. Translated: CASSQESVAGLNEQFF.

This clonotype showed up just a few times. The CDR3 loop reads CASSGIGLAGGENEQFF. CDR3 nucleotide sequence: TGTGCCAGCAGTGGAATAGGACTAGCGGGAGGGGAGAATGAGCAGTTCTTC. The chain links TRBV27 to TRBJ2-1; TRBD2 agrees at 15 bases. The CDR3 loop spans 17 amino acids. Germline loops: CDR1 MNHEY, CDR2 SMNVEV (reference sequence). V was pared by 5 bases and J by 7 bases, with 9 bases of the junction left unmatched.

V gene TRBV5-5 combines with J gene TRBJ1-5, with 9 nucleotides matching TRBD1. The V and J ends lost 5 bases and 6 bases, in that order; junction bases with no gene match: 9. The CDR3 is 15 residues long. The germline V gene encodes CDR1 SGHKS and CDR2 YYEKEE (reference sequence). The CDR3 DNA sequence: TGTGCCAGCAGTCAGGACAGGGGTATCAGTCAGCCCCAGCATTTT. Amino acid sequence: CASSQDRGISQPQHF.

This clonotype was counted a few times. This chain uses TRBV7-9 with TRBJ2-7; 9 bases fit TRBD1. The CDR3 totals 14 residues. V was pared by 3 bases and J by 4 bases, with 4 bases of the junction left unmatched. Germline V gene lookup returns CDR1 SEHNR and CDR2 FQNEAQ (reference sequence). The CDR3 DNA reads as TGTGCCAGCAGCTTCACAGGGGGCAATTACGAGCAGTACGTC. Translating gives CASSFTGGNYEQYV.

The chain combines TRBV28 with TRBJ1-2, with a tentative D call TRBD1 (6 bases). The CDR3 runs 12 residues. Germline values: CDR1 MDHEN, CDR2 SYDVKM. Trimming removed 8 bases from V and 6 bases from J, with 13 bases in between. The CDR3 DNA reads TGTGCCAGCGGCGGGGGGCTTAATGGCTACACCTTC. This encodes CASGGGLNGYTF.

The chain uses TRBV2 and TRBJ2-7; TRBD2 aligns across 8 bases. V was pared by 6 bases and J by 0 bases, with 4 bases of the junction left unmatched. Germline lookup yields CDR1 SNHLY and CDR2 FYNNEI. There are 14 residues in the CDR3. The CDR3, as DNA: TGTGCCAGCAGAGGGACTAGGGTCTCCTACGAGCAGTACGTC. This encodes CASRGTRVSYEQYV.

This clonotype was observed a handful of times. The chain links TRBV6-8 to TRBJ2-6; TRBD2 aligns across 8 bases. V shed 3 bases, J shed 2 bases, and the junction held 9 bases outside the gene matches. The CDR3 length is 18 residues. Per germline, CDR1 MNHGY and CDR2 SAAAGT. In DNA form, the CDR3 reads TGTGCCAGCAGTTATGGAGCGGGAGCTCGGCCTGGGGCCAACGTCCTGACTTTC. It specifies CASSYGAGARPGANVLTF.

This clonotype was observed a few times. This chain connects TRBV7-9 to TRBJ2-7, with D perhaps TRBD2 (5 bases). Germline CDR1 reads SEHNR; CDR2 reads FQNEAQ (reference sequence). V lost 5 bases and J 5 bases, leaving 10 bases between the germline ends. The CDR3 extends over 12 amino acids. The CDR3 nucleotides are TGTGCCAGCAGCCCGGGAATCGACGAGCAGTACTTC. Protein sequence: CASSPGIDEQYF.

This clonotype was counted many times. The chain carries TRBV6-2 or TRBV6-3 and TRBJ2-3, with 8 bases lining up with TRBD2. Germline V gene sequence: CDR1 MNHEY, CDR2 SVGEGT. The ends lost 0 bases at V and 5 bases at J; junction bases unmatched: 13. CDR3 length: 18 amino acids. The CDR3 here is CASSYSAVSGSARDTQYF. The CDR3 bases are TGTGCCAGCAGTTACTCGGCCGTGAGCGGGAGTGCACGAGATACGCAGTATTTT.

This clonotype was picked up a small number of times. The J gene is TRBJ1-2, the V gene TRBV6-2 or TRBV6-3; D might be TRBD1 (5 bases). CDR1 is MNHEY, CDR2 SVGEGT, per germline. This CDR3 has 14 residues. Trimming pared 6 bases from V and 4 bases from J, leaving 15 bases between. This CDR3 reads CASRDRQQIYGYTF. In DNA form, the CDR3 reads TGTGCCAGCAGAGACAGACAGCAAATCTATGGCTACACCTTC.

A word on this clonotype: One base away lies a much larger clone, so this may be a sequencing read error. This chain links TRBV6-2 or TRBV6-3 with TRBJ2-1, with TRBD1 as a possible D gene (5 bases). This CDR3 has 17 residues. Germline values: CDR1 MNHEY, CDR2 SVGEGT. CDR3 protein: CASTERLPGAQYNERFF. The DNA for the CDR3 is TGTGCCAGCACCGAGAGGCTACCTGGGGCCCAATACAATGAGCGGTTCTTC.

Here the CDR3 DNA reads TGCGCCAGCAGCCTGGATGGAGATGTACAAGAGACCCAGTACTTC. Translation: CASSLDGDVQETQYF. The chain combines TRBV4-1 with TRBJ2-5; unclear D gene. The ends were cut back, 4 bases at V and 2 bases at J, with 14 bases in the middle. The CDR3 runs 15 residues. From germline, CDR1 is MGHRA and CDR2 YSYEKL.

V is TRBV6-2 or TRBV6-3 and J is TRBJ2-7; no clear D. The CDR3 is 13 amino acids. Between the trimmed V and J ends, which lost 3 bases and 3 bases, there was a span of 9 bases. Germline V CDR1 and CDR2: MNHEY, SVGEGT. The CDR3 sequence is CASSYLQDYEQYF. In DNA form, the CDR3 reads TGTGCCAGCAGTTATCTCCAGGACTACGAGCAGTACTTC.

The chain is built from TRBV4-2 and TRBJ2-2, with 14 bases matching TRBD2. The CDR3 has 15 residues. Germline lookup yields CDR1 LGHNA and CDR2 YNFKEQ. Unmatched junction bases numbered 4, after V lost 11 bases and J lost 2 bases. The CDR3 reads CAGGLAGANTGELFF. The DNA of the CDR3 is TGTGCCGGGGGACTAGCGGGAGCAAACACCGGGGAGCTGTTTTTT.

This clonotype has more than one count but fewer than ten. The chain joins TRBV12-3 or TRBV12-4 to TRBJ2-1; 7 bases align to TRBD2. The V segment lost 6 bases and the J segment 12 bases; nucleotides outside the gene matches: 23. The CDR3 consists of 17 residues. CDR3 in DNA: TGTGCCAGCAGCGGGACTACAGACGGGCGGGGTTTTTACGGGCAGTTCTTC. This translates into CASSGTTDGRGFYGQFF.